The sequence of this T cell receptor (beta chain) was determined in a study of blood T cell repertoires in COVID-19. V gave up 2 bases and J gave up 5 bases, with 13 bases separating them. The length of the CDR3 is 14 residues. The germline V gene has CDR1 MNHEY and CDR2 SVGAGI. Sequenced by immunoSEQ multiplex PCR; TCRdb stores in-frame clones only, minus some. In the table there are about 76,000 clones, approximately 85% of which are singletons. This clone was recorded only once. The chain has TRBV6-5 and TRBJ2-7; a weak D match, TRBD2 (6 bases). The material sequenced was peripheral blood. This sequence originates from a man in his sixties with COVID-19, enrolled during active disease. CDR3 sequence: CASSYGAGNDEQYF. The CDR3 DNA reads TGTGCCAGCAGTTACGGTGCGGGGAACGACGAGCAGTACTTC.